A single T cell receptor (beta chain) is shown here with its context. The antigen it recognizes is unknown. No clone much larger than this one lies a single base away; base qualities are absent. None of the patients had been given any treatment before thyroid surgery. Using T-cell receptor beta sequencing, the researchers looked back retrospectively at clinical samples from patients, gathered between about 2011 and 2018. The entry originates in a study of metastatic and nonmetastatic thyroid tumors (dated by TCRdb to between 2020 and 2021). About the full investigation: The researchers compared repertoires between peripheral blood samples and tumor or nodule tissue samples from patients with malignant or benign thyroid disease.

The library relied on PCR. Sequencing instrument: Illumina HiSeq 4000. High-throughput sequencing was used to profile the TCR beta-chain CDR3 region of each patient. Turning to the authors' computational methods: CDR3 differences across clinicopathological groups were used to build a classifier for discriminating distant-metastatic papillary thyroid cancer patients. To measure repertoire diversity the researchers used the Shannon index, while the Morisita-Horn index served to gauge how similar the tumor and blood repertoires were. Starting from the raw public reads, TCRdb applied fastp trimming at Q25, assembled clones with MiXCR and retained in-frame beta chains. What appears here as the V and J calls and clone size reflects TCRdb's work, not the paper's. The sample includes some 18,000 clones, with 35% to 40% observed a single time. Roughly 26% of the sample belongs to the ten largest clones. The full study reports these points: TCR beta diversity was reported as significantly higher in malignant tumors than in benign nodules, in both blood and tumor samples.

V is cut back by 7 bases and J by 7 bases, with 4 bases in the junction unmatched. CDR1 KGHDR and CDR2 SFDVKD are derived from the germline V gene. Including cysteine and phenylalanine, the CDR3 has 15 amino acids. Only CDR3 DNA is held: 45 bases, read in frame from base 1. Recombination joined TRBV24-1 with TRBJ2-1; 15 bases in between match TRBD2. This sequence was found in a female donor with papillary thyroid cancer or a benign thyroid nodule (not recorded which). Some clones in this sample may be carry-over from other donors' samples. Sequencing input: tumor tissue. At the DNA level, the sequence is TGTGCCACCAGAAAGGGACTAGCGGGAGGTAATGAGCAGTTCTTC. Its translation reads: CATRKGLAGGNEQFF.